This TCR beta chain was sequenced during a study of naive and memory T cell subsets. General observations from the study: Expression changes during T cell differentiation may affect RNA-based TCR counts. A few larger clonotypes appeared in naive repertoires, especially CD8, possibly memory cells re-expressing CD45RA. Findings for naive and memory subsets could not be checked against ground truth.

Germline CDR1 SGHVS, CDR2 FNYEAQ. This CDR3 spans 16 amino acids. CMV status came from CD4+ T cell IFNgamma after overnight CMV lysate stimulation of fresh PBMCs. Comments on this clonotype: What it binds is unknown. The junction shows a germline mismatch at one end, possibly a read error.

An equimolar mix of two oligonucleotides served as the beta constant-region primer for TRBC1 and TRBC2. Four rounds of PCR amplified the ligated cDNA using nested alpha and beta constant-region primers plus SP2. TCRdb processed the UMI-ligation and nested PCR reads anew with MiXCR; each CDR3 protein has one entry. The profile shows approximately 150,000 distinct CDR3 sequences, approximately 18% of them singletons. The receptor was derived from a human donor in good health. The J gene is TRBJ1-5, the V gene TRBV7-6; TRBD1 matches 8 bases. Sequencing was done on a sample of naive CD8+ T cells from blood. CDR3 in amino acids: CASSLGSRGPDQSQHF. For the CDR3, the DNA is TGTGCCAGCAGCTTAGGTAGCAGGGGGCCCGATCAGTCCCAGCATTTT.